This T cell receptor (beta chain) was sequenced in a study of CXCR3-negative and CXCR3-positive naive CD8 T cells. 5' RACE that incorporated UMI labels was used to prepare the TRB cDNA libraries. TCRdb re-called the 5' RACE reads; one entry per CDR3 protein, DNA not given. The data show about 150,000 distinct CDR3 sequences, and the top ten clones hold approximately 0.5%. Study results and caveats: TRBV-TRBJ usage was alike in naive CXCR3-negative and CXCR3-positive cells but differed in memory cells. It was found that naive subsets had comparable surface CD5, and TCR strength was inferred from TRB CDR3 properties. CXCR3-negative naive cells had less hydrophobic TRB CDR3s than did CXCR3-positive naive cells.

A note on this clonotype: Its specificity is not known.

Triplicate approximately 300,000-cell sorts were made of each CD8+ T cell subset. Naive CD8+ T cells showed CD45RO-CCR7+CD27+CD95-. This CDR3 is built from 14 residues. Sequencing used naive CXCR3+ CD8+ T cells from blood. Subset defined: CD45RO-CCR7+CD27+CD95- naive CD8+ T cells expressing CXCR3 (TNR3+). The V and J genes are TRBV12-3 or TRBV12-4 and TRBJ2-7; with no DNA, the TCRdb D assignment of TRBD1 cannot be verified. This receptor was identified in a human donor in good health. Some clones in this sample may be carry-over from other donors' samples. The CDR3 sequence: CASSFRVPHYEQYF.